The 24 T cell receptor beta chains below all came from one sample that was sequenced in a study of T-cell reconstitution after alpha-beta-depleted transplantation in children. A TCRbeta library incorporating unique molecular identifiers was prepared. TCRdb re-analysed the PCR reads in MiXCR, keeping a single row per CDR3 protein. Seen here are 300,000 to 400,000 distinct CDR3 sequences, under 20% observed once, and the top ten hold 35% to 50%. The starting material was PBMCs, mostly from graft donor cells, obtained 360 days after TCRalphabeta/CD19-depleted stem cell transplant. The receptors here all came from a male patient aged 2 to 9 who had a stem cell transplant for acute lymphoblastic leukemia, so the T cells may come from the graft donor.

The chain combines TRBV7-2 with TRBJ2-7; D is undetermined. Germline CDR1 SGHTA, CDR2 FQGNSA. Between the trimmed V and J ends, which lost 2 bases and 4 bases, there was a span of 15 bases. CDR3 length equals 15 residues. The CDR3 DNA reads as TGTGCCAGCAGCTTAACGCGCACTATGGGATACGAGCAGTACTTC. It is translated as CASSLTRTMGYEQYF.

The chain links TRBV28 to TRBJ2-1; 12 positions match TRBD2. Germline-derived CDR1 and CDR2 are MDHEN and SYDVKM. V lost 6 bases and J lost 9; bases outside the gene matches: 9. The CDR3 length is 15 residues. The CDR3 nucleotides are TGTGCCAGCAGCCCAGGACTAGCGGGAAACCTTGAGCAGTTCTTC. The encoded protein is CASSPGLAGNLEQFF.

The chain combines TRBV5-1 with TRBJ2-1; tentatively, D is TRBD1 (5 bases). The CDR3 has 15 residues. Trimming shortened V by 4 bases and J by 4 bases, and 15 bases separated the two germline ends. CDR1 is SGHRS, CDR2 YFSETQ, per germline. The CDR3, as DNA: TGCGCCAGCAGCGAAGACAGCCCGGGTTACAATGAGCAGTTCTTC. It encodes CASSEDSPGYNEQFF.

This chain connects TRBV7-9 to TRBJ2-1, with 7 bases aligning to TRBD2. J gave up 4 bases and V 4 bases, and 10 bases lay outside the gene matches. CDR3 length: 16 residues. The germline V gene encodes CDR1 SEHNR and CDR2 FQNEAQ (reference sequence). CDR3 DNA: TGTGCCAGCAGCTCAGTAGCGGGTGGAACTTACAATGAGCAGTTCTTC. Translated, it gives CASSSVAGGTYNEQFF.

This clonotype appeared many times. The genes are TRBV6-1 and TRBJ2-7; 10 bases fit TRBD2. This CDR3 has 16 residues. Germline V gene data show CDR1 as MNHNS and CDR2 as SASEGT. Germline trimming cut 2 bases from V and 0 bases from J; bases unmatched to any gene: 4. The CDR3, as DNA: TGTGCCAGCAGTGAATGGCTAGCGGGAGCCTCCTACGAGCAGTACTTC. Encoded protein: CASSEWLAGASYEQYF.

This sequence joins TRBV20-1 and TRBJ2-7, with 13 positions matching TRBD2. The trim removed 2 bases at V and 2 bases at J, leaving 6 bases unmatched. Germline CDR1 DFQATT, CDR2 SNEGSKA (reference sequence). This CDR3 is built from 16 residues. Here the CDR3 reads CSARTSGRGSAYEQYF. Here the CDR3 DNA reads TGCAGTGCTAGAACTAGCGGGAGGGGAAGCGCCTACGAGCAGTACTTC.

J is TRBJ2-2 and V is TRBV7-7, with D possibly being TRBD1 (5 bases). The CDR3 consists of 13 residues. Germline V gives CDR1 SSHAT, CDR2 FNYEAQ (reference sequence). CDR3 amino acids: CASPDSNTGELFF. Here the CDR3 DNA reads TGTGCTAGCCCTGACAGCAACACCGGGGAGCTGTTTTTT.

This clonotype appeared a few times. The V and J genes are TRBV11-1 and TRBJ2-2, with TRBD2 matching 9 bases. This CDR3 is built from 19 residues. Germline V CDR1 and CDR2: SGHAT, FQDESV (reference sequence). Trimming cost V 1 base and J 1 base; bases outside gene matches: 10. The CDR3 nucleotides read TGTGCCAGCAGCTTAGGGCTCCGACTAGCGGCAAAGAACACCGGGGAGCTGTTTTTT. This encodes CASSLGLRLAAKNTGELFF.

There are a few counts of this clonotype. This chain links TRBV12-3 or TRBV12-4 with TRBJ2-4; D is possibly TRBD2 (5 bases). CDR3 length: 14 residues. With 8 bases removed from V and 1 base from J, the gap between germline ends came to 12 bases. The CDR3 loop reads CASSVEVAKNIQYF. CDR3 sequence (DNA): TGTGCCAGCTCTGTGGAGGTGGCCAAAAACATTCAGTACTTC.

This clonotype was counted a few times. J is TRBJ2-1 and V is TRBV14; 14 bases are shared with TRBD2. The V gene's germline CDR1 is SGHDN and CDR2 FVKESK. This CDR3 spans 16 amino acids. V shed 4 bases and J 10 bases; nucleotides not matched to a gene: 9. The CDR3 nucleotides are TGTGCCAGCAGCCCCACGACTAGCGGGAGGGCGGGAGAGCAGTTCTTC. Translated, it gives CASSPTTSGRAGEQFF.

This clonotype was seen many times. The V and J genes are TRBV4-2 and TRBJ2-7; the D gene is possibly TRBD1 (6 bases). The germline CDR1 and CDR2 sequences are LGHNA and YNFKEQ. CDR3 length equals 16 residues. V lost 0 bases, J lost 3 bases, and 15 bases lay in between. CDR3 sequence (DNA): TGTGCCAGCAGCCAAGATCTGGACAGATACTTCTACGAGCAGTACTTC. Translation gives CASSQDLDRYFYEQYF.

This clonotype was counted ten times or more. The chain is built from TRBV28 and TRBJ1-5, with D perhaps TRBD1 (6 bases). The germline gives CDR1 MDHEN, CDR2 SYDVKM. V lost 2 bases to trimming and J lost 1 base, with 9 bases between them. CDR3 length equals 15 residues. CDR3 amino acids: CASSLTGPSNQPQHF. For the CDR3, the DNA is TGTGCCAGCAGTTTAACAGGGCCCAGCAATCAGCCCCAGCATTTT.

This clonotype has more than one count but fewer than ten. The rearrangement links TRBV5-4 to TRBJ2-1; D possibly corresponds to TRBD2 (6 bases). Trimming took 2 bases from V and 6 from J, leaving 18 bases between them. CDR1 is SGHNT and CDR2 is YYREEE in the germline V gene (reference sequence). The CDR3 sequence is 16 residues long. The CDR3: CASSFAGGPRFNEQFF. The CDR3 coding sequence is TGTGCCAGCAGCTTCGCAGGAGGGCCGAGGTTCAATGAGCAGTTCTTC.

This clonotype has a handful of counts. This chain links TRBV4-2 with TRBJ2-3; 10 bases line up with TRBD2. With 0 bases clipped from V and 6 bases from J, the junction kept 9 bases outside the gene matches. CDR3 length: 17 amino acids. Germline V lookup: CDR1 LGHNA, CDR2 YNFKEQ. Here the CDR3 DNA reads TGTGCCAGCAGCCAAGAATGGGCTAGCGGGAGTAGGGATACGCAGTATTTT. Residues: CASSQEWASGSRDTQYF.

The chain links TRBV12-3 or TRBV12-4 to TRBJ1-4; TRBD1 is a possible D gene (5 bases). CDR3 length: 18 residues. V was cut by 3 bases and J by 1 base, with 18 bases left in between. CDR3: CASSFGHRWGGTNEKLFF. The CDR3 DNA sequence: TGTGCCAGCAGTTTTGGGCACAGGTGGGGGGGAACTAATGAAAAACTGTTTTTT.

CDR3 in amino acids: CASSLSGVITDTQYF. The CDR3 coding sequence is TGTGCCAGCAGCTTGTCAGGGGTGATCACAGATACGCAGTATTTT. The chain couples TRBV7-2 to TRBJ2-3; perhaps TRBD1 as D (6 bases). The germline V and J ends were trimmed by 3 bases and 2 bases, with 12 bases remaining between them. The CDR3 is 15 residues long. CDR1 is SGHTA and CDR2 is FQGNSA in the germline V gene. Looking up the rest from reference TRBV7-2 and TRBJ2-3 gives the full variable domain: GAGVSQSPSNKVTEKGKDVELRCDPISGHTALYWYRQSLGQGLEFLIYFQGNSAPDKSGLPSDRFSAERTGGSVSTLTIQRTQQEDSAVYLCASSLSGVITDTQYFGPGTRLTVL.

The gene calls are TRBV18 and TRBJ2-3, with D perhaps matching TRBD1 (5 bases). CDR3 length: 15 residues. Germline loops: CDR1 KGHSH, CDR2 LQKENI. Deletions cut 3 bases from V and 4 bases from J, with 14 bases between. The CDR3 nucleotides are TGTGCCAGCTCACCTTCAATCCAAGGGGCAGATACGCAGTATTTT. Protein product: CASSPSIQGADTQYF.

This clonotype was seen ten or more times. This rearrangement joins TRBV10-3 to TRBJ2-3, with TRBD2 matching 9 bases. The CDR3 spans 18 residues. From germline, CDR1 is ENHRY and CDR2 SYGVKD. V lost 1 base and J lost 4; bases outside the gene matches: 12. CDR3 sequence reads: CAISEFGKREVRPDTQYF. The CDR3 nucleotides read TGTGCCATCAGTGAGTTCGGGAAGCGGGAGGTCAGGCCAGATACGCAGTATTTT.

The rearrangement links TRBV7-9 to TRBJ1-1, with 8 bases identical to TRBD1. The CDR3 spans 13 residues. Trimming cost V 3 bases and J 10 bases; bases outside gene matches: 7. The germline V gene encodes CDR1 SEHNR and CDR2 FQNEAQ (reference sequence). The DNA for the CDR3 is TGTGCCAGCAGCTTGGACAGGGAGGAGATAGCTTTCTTT. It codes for CASSLDREEIAFF. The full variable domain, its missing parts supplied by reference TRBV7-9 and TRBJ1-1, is DTGVSQNPRHKITKRGQNVTFRCDPISEHNRLYWYRQTLGQGPEFLTYFQNEAQLEKSRLLSDRFSAERPKGSFSTLEIQRTEQGDSAMYLCASSLDREEIAFFGQGTRLTVV.

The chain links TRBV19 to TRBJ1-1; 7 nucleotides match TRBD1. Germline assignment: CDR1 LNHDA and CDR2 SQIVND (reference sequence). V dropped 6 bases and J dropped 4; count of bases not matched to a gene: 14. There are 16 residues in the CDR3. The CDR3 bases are TGTGCCAGTAGCAAGACAAGCGGGACAGTCCCCACTGAAGCTTTCTTT. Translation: CASSKTSGTVPTEAFF.

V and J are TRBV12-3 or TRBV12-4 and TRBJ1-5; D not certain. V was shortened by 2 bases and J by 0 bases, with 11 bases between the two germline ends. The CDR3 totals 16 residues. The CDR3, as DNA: TGTGCCAGCAGTTTATTTTCAGCCGATAGCAATCAGCCCCAGCATTTT. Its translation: CASSLFSADSNQPQHF.

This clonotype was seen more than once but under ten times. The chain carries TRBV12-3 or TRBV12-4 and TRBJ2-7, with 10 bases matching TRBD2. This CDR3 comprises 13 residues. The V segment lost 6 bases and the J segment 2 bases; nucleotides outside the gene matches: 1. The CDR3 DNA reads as TGTGCCAGCAGACTAGCGGGAACCTACGAGCAGTACTTC. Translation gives CASRLAGTYEQYF.

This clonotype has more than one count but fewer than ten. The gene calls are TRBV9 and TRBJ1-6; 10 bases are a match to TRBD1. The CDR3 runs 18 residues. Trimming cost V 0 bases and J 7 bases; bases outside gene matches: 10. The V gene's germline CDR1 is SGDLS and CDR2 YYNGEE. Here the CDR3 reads CASSVGTGGDQTNSPLHF. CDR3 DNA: TGTGCCAGCAGCGTAGGGACAGGGGGTGATCAGACGAATTCACCCCTCCACTTT.

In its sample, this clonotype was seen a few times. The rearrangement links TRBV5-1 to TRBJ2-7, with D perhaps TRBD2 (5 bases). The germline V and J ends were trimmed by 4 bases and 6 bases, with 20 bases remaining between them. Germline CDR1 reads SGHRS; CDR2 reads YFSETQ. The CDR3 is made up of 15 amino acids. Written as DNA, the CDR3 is TGCGCCAGCAGCGCTGGTGAAAAGAGGGCCTGCGAGCAGTACTTC. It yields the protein CASSAGEKRACEQYF.